This T cell receptor beta chain was sequenced during a study of T cell repertoires in cytomegalovirus infection. Study outcomes and limitations: Summed frequency of public TCR beta families distinguished CMV carriers with the relevant HLA. CMV-specific TCR beta clonotypes restricted by HLA-C dominated the ex vivo response.

In the case of this clonotype: Antigen unknown.

The CDR3 length is 16 residues. The V and J ends lost 6 bases and 0 bases, in that order; junction bases with no gene match: 9. Germline V gene sequence: CDR1 SGHDN, CDR2 FVKESK. MiXCR, run by TCRdb on the reads, gives a single entry per CDR3 protein. The table records about 530,000 distinct CDR3 sequences, about a quarter of them present only once. The chain uses TRBV14 and TRBJ1-1; 8 bases are shared with TRBD1. The TCR originated in a human donor in good health (CMV status not recorded). Some clones in this sample may be carry-over from other donors' samples. Sequenced input: PBMCs. CDR3 coding DNA: TGTGCCAGCAGGGAAGGACAGGGAGGGATGAACACTGAAGCTTTCTTT. Translated, it gives CASREGQGGMNTEAFF.